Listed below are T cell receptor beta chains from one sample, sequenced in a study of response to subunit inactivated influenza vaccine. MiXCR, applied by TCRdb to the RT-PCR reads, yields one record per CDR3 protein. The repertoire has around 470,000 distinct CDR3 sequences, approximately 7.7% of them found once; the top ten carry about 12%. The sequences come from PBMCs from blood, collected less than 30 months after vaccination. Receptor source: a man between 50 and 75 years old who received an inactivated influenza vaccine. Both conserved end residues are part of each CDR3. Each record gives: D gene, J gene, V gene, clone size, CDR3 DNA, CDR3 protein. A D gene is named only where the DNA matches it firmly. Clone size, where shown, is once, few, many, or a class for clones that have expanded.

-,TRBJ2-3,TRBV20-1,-,TGCAGTGCTGACCAGAGGGGGGAGCCTCGGGATACGCAGTATTTT,CSADQRGEPRDTQYF
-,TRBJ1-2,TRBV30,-,TGTGCCTGGACGAGATATCTGGGGGGCCACACCTTC,CAWTRYLGGHTF
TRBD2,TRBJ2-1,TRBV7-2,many,TGTGCCAGCAAACGGGGGGGAGGCAATGAGCAGTTCTTC,CASKRGGGNEQFF
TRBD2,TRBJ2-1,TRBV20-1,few,TGCAGTGCTCTCCCCACCCGCGGGGGGGCCTGGGAGCAGTTCTTC,CSALPTRGGAWEQFF
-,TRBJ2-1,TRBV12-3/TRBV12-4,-,TGTGCCAGCACTCCGAGCTCCTACAATGAGCAGTTCTTC,CASTPSSYNEQFF
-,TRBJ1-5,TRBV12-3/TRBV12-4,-,TGTGCCAGCAGTTTAATTGATAGCAATCAGCCCCAGCATTTT,CASSLIDSNQPQHF
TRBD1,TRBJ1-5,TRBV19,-,TGTGCCAGTAACATACAGGGGGCTGGAGGGCATCAGCCCCAGCATTTT,CASNIQGAGGHQPQHF
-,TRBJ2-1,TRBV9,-,TGTGCCAGCAGCGAGAGGGGGGGGTTGTACAATGAGCAGTTCTTC,CASSERGGLYNEQFF
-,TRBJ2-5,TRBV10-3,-,TGTGCCATCAGTGTCTCTGCTCAAGAGACCCAGTACTTC,CAISVSAQETQYF
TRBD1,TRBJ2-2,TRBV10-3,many,TGTGCCACAAAATCCGGGACAGGGGCGACCGGGGAGCTGTTTTTT,CATKSGTGATGELFF
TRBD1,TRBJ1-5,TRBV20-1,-,TGCAGTGCTAGAGATAGGGTGACAGGGCGTGTGGATCAGCCCCAGCATTTT,CSARDRVTGRVDQPQHF
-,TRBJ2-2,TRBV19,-,TGTGCCACTAGGGGAGGGGGTACCGTTACCGGGGAGCTGTTTTTT,CATRGGGTVTGELFF
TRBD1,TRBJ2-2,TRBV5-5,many,TGTGCCAGCAGCTTGCGGACAGGGACTAACACCGGGGAGCTGTTTTTT,CASSLRTGTNTGELFF
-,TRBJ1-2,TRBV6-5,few,TGTGCCAGCAGTTACGGACGTGTTTCGGCAGATGGCTACACCTTC,CASSYGRVSADGYTF
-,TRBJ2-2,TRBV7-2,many,TGTGCCAGCAGCTTAGAGGTTAATACGAACACCGGGGAGCTGTTTTTT,CASSLEVNTNTGELFF
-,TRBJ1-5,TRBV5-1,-,TGCGCCAGCAGCTTGGCGGGGGTTCGCAATCAGCCCCAGCATTTT,CASSLAGVRNQPQHF
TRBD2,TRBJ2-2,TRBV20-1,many,TGCAGTGCTAGCGGGACTAGCAAATCCGGGGAGCTGTTTTTT,CSASGTSKSGELFF
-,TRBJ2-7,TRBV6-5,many,TGTGCCAGCAGTTCATTAGGAAGCTCCTACGAGCAGTACTTC,CASSSLGSSYEQYF
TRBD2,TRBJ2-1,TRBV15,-,TGTGCCACCAGCAATCTAGCGGGCTATTACAATGAGCAGTTCTTC,CATSNLAGYYNEQFF
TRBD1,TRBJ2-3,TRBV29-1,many,TGCAGCGTTGCCCGGACAGGGAGATTAGATACGCAGTATTTT,CSVARTGRLDTQYF
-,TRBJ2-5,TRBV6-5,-,TGTGCCAGCAGCCGGGGCTGGGAGACCCAGTACTTC,CASSRGWETQYF
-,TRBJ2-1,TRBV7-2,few,TGTGCCAGCAGCTTAGAATTACATGAGCAGTTCTTC,CASSLELHEQFF
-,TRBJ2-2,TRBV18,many,TGTGCCAGCTCACCCAGACGTGAGCCCCCCGGGGAGCTGTTTTTT,CASSPRREPPGELFF
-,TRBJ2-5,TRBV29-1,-,TGCAGCTACGCTGAAGAGACCCAGTACTTC,CSYAEETQYF
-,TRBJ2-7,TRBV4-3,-,TGCGCCAGCAGCCAGCCCTTGTTGTGGGGGTTCAGCTCCTACGAGCAGTACTTC,CASSQPLLWGFSSYEQYF
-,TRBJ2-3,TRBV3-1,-,TGTGCCAGCCGCGGGGGCCCGCAGGGGACAGATACGCAGTATTTT,CASRGGPQGTDTQYF
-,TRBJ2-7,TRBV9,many,TGTGCCAGCAGCGTAGAACCCCGTGCCGGGAAGCAGTACTTC,CASSVEPRAGKQYF
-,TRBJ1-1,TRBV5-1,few,TGCGCCAGCAGCTTGGTGAAAGGGGCAAACACTGAAGCTTTCTTT,CASSLVKGANTEAFF
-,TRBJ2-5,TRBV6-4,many,TGTGCCAGCAGTGACGAATCGGGGGGCAGGGAGACCCAGTACTTC,CASSDESGGRETQYF
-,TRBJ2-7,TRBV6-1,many,TGTGCCACCAAGACTCGGTCTGGAGCCGAGCAGTACTTC,CATKTRSGAEQYF
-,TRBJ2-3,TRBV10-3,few,TGTGCCATCCGCGAGACAGATACGCAGTATTTT,CAIRETDTQYF
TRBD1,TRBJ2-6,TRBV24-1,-,TGTGCCACCAGTGATGGACAGGGGACTGGGGCCAACGTCCTGACTTTC,CATSDGQGTGANVLTF
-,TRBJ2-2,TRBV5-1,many,TGCGCCAGCAGCTTGTTCGTGGACACCGGGGAGCTGTTTTTT,CASSLFVDTGELFF
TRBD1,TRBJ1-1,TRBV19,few,TGTGCCAGTAGCGGAGGGACAGGGAGGAACACTGAAGCTTTCTTT,CASSGGTGRNTEAFF
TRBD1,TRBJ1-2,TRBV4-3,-,TGCGCCAGCAGCCAAGACCCCGGACAGGGGGCGCATGGCTACACCTTC,CASSQDPGQGAHGYTF
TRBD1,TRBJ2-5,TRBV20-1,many,TGCAGTTGCCCCCCACAGGGGGCATTTAAGACCCAGTACTTC,CSCPPQGAFKTQYF
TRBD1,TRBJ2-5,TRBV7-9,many,TGTGCCAGCAGCTTCGCCCACAGGGGGCAAGAGACCCAGTACTTC,CASSFAHRGQETQYF
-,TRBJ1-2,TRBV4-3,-,TGCGCCAGCAGCCAAGATCCGTCGGCAGCCTCCGGTGGCTACACCTTC,CASSQDPSAASGGYTF
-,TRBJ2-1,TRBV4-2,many,TGTGCCAGCAGCCTCGTAAGGGGGGATGAGCAGTTCTTC,CASSLVRGDEQFF
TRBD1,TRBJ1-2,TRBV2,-,TGTGCCAGCAGTGAGGACAGGGGGGACTATGGCTACACCTTC,CASSEDRGDYGYTF
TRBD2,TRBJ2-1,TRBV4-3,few,TGCGCCAGCAGCCGAACCGGGACTAGCTACAATGAGCAGTTCTTC,CASSRTGTSYNEQFF
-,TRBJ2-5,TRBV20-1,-,TGCAGTGCCCCCAGGTCCGCTTTGGGGACCCAGTACTTC,CSAPRSALGTQYF
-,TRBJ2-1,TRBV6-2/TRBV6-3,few,TGTGCCAGCAGTCCTGACGGGACCTACAATGAGCAGTTCTTC,CASSPDGTYNEQFF
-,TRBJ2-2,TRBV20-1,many,TGCAGTGCTAGAGTCAGTCGCGGGGAGCTGTTTTTT,CSARVSRGELFF
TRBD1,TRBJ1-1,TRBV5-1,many,TGCGCCAGCGGACAGGGACAGAACACTGAAGCTTTCTTT,CASGQGQNTEAFF